The clone carrying this T cell receptor beta chain was recorded at least ten times. Antigen unknown. Genomic DNA was subjected to two-round multiplex PCR for amplification of TCR beta CDR3. Primers were specific to each TRBV and TRBJ gene in first-round PCR. Universal primers were used in the second round of PCR. Each CDR3 protein is one row after TCRdb ran MiXCR on the multiplex PCR reads. Of some 20,000 distinct CDR3 sequences in the sample, around 37% were seen once. The ends were cut back, 10 bases at V and 0 bases at J, with 7 bases in the middle. Germline-derived CDR1 and CDR2 are LNHDA and SQIVND (reference sequence). The CDR3 runs to 12 residues. The sample belongs to a study of prognosis after radiotherapy for stage I lung cancer. Study-wide findings and caveats: Median unique TCR clone counts of approximately 9,100 versus 7,200 showed a fall after stereotactic body radiation therapy. Differences in TRBV and TRBJ gene usage were reportedly observed between patients with and without metastases.

Blood draws of around 6.5 milliliters of peripheral blood occurred at each of two time points. The specimen comprised PBMCs, sampled before or after stereotactic body radiation therapy (not recorded which). This clonotype was sampled from a donor aged 50 or older with non-small cell lung cancer. The V and J genes are TRBV19 and TRBJ1-3; D remains unclear. DNA for the CDR3: TGTGCCACGGAGAGCTCTGGAAACACCATATATTTT. Translated: CATESSGNTIYF.